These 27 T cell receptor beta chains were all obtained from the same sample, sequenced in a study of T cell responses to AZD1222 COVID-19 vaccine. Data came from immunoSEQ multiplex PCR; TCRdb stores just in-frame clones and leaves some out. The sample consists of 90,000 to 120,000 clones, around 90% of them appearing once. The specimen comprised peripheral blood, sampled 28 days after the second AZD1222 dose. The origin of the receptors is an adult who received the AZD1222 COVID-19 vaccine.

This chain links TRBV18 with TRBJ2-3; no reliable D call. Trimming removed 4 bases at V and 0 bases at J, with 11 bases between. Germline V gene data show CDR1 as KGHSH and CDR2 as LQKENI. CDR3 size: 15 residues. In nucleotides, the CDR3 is TGTGCCAGCTCACTACAGCGTTCTAGCACAGATACGCAGTATTTT. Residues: CASSLQRSSTDTQYF.

CDR3 DNA sequence: TGTGCCAGCTCACCATCCAAGGACTATGGCTACACCTTC. Residues: CASSPSKDYGYTF. V is TRBV18 and J is TRBJ1-2, with D uncertain. Looked up from germline, CDR1 is KGHSH and CDR2 is LQKENI. The CDR3 has 13 amino acids. V was shortened by 2 bases and J by 3 bases, with 7 bases between the two germline ends.

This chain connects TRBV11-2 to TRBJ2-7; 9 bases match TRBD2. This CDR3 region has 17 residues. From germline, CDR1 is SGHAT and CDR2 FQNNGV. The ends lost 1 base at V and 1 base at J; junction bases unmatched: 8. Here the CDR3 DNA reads TGTGCCAGCAGCTTAGGAAATATAGCGGGAGAATCCTACGAGCAGTACTTC. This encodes CASSLGNIAGESYEQYF.

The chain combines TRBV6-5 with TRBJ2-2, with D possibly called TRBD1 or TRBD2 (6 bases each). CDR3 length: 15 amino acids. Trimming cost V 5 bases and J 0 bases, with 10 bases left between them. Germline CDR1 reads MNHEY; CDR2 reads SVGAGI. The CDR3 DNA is TGTGCCAGCAGTCCGGGGGCAACGAACACCGGGGAGCTGTTTTTT. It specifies CASSPGATNTGELFF.

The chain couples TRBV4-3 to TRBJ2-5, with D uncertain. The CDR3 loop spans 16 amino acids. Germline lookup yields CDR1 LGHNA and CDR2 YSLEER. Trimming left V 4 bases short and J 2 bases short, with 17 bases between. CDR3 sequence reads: CASSRSPGLSQETQYF. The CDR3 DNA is TGCGCCAGCAGCCGTTCACCCGGGCTCTCACAAGAGACCCAGTACTTC.

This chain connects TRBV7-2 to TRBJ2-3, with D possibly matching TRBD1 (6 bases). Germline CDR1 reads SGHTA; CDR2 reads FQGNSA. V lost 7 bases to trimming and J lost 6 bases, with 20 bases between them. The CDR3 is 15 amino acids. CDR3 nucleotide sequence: TGTGCCAGCACCGAGGGGGACAAGGGAAGGGATACGCAGTATTTT. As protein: CASTEGDKGRDTQYF. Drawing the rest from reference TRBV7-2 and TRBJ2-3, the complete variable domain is GAGVSQSPSNKVTEKGKDVELRCDPISGHTALYWYRQSLGQGLEFLIYFQGNSAPDKSGLPSDRFSAERTGGSVSTLTIQRTQQEDSAVYLCASTEGDKGRDTQYFGPGTRLTVL.

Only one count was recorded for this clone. Written as DNA, the CDR3 is TGTGCCAGCAGCTCCCTAGCGGGAAATGGCTACACCTTC. This codes for CASSSLAGNGYTF. The rearrangement links TRBV5-5 to TRBJ1-2, with D hard to call. The V gene lost 3 bases and the J gene lost 6 bases, with 12 bases spanning the gap. Germline values: CDR1 SGHKS, CDR2 YYEKEE (reference sequence). The CDR3 sequence is 13 residues long.

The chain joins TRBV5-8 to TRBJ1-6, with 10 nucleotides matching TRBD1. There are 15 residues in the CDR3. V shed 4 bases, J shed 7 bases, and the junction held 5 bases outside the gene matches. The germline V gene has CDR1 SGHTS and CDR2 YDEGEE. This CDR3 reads CASSGWTGGNSPLHF. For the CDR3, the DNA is TGTGCCAGCAGCGGGTGGACAGGGGGGAATTCACCCCTCCACTTT.

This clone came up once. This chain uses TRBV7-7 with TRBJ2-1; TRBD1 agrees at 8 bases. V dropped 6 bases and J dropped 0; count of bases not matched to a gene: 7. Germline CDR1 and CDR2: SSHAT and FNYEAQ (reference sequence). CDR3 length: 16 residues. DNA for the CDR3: TGTGCCAGCAGTCCCGACAGGGGAACCTCCTACAATGAGCAGTTCTTC. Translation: CASSPDRGTSYNEQFF.

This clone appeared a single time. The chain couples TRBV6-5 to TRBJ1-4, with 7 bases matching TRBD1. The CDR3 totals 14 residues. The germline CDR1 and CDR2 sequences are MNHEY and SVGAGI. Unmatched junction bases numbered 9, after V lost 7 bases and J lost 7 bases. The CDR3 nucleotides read TGTGCCAGCACCGAAGGAGCAGGGGGTGAAAAACTGTTTTTT. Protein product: CASTEGAGGEKLFF.

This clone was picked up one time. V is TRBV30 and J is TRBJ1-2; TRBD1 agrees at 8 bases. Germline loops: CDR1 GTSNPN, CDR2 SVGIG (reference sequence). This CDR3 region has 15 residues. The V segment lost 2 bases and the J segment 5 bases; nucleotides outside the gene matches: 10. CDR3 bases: TGTGCCTGGAGTAACATCAGGGGGCCCGGATATGGCTACACCTTC. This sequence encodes CAWSNIRGPGYGYTF.

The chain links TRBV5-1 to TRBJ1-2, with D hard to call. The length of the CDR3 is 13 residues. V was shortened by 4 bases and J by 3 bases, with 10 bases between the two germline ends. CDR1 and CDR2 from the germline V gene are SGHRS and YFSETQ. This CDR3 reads CASSHDGDYGYTF. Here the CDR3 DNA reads TGCGCCAGCAGCCACGACGGGGACTATGGCTACACCTTC.

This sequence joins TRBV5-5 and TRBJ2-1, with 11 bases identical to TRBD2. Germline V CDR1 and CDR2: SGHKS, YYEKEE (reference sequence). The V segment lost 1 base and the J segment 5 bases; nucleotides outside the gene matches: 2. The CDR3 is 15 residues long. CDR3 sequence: CASSLTSGSHNEQFF. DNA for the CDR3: TGTGCCAGCAGCTTGACTAGCGGGAGCCACAATGAGCAGTTCTTC.

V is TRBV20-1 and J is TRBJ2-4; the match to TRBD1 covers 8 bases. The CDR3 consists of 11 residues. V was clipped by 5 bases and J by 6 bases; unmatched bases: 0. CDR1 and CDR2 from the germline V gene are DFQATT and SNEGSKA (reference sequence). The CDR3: CSADRGNIQYF. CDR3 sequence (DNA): TGCAGTGCTGACAGGGGAAACATTCAGTACTTC.

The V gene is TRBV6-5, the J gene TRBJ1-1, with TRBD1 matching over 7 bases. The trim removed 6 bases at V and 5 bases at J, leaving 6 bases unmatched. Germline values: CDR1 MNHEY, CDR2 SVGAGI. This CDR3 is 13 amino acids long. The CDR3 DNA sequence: TGTGCCAGCAGACGACAGGGAAATACTGAAGCTTTCTTT. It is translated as CASRRQGNTEAFF.

The CDR3: CASSEGGGSRVQPQHF. CDR3 nucleotides: TGTGCCAGCAGTGAAGGTGGCGGGAGTCGGGTTCAGCCCCAGCATTTT. The V and J genes are TRBV2 and TRBJ1-5; D call uncertain. The CDR3 consists of 16 residues. The germline gives CDR1 SNHLY, CDR2 FYNNEI. With 1 base removed from V and 6 bases from J, the gap between germline ends came to 16 bases.

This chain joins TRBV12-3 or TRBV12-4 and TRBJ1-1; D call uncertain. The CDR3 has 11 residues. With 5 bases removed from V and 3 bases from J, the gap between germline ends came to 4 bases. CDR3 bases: TGTGCCAGCAGTGTCGACACTGAAGCTTTCTTT. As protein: CASSVDTEAFF.

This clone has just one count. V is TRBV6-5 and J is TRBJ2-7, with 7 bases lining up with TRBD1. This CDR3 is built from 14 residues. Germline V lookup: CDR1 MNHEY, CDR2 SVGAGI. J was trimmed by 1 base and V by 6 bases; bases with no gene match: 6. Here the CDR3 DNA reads TGTGCCAGCAGGCACTCGACAGGGTCCTACGAGCAGTACTTC. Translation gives CASRHSTGSYEQYF.

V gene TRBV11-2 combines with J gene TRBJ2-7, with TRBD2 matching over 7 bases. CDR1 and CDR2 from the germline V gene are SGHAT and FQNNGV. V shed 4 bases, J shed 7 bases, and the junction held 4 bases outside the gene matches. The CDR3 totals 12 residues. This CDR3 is CASSSPGGEQYF. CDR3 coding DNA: TGTGCCAGCAGCTCCCCGGGGGGTGAGCAGTACTTC.

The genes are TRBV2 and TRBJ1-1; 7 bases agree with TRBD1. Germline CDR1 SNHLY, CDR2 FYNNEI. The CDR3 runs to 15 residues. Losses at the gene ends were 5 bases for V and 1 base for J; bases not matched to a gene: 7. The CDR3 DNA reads TGTGCCAGCAGTAAAGGGGGCGCAAGGAACACTGAAGCTTTCTTT. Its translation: CASSKGGARNTEAFF. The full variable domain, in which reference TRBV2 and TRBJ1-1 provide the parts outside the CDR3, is EPEVTQTPSHQVTQMGQEVILRCVPISNHLYFYWYRQILGQKVEFLVSFYNNEISEKSEIFDDQFSVERPDGSNFTLKIRSTKLEDSAMYFCASSKGGARNTEAFFGQGTRLTVV.

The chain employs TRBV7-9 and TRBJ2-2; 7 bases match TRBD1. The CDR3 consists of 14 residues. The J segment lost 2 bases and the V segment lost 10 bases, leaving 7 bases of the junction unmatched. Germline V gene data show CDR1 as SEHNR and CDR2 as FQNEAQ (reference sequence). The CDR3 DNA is TGTGCCACTACCAGGGGGACCAACACCGGGGAGCTGTTTTTT. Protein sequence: CATTRGTNTGELFF.

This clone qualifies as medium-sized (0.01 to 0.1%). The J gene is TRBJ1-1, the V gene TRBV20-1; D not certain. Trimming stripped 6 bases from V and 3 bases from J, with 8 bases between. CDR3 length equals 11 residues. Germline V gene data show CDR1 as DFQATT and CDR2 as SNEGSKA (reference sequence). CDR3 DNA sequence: TGCAGTGCAGGGTGGTACACTGAAGCTTTCTTT. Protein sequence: CSAGWYTEAFF.

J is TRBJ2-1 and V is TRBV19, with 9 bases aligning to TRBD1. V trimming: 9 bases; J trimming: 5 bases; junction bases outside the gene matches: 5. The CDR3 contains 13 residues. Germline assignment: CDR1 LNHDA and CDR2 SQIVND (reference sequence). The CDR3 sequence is CASTGGLNNEQFF. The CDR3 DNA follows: TGTGCCAGCACAGGGGGCTTGAACAATGAGCAGTTCTTC. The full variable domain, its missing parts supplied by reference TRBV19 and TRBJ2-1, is DGGITQSPKYLFRKEGQNVTLSCEQNLNHDAMYWYRQDPGQGLRLIYYSQIVNDFQKGDIAEGYSVSREKKESFPLTVTSAQKNPTAFYLCASTGGLNNEQFFGPGTRLTVL.

The CDR3 DNA reads TGCGCCAGCAGCCCCCGGACTAGCGGGAGGACCTCCTACGAGCAGTACTTC. Translation gives CASSPRTSGRTSYEQYF. The V call is TRBV5-1, the J call TRBJ2-7; 14 nucleotides match TRBD2. There are 17 residues in the CDR3. V lost 4 bases and J lost 0; bases outside the gene matches: 6. Germline CDR1 and CDR2: SGHRS and YFSETQ. The variable domain in full, completed from reference TRBV5-1 and TRBJ2-7, reads KAGVTQTPRYLIKTRGQQVTLSCSPISGHRSVSWYQQTPGQGLQFLFEYFSETQRNKGNFPGRFSGRQFSNSRSEMNVSTLELGDSALYLCASSPRTSGRTSYEQYFGPGTRLTVT.

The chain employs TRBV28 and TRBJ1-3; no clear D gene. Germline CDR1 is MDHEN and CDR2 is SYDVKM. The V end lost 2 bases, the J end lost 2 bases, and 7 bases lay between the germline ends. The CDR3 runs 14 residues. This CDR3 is CASSLIRAGNTIYF. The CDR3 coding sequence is TGTGCCAGCAGTTTAATAAGGGCTGGAAACACCATATATTTT.

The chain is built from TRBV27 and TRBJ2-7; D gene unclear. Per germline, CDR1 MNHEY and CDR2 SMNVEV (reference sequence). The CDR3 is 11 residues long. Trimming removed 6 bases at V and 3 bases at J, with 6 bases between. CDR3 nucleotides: TGTGCCAGCAGCCACGGCTACGAGCAGTACTTC. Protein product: CASSHGYEQYF.

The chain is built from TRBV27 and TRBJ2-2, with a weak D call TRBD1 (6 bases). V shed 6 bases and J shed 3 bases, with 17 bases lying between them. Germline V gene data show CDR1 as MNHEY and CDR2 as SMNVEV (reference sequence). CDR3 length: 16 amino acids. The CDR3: CASRRTGNGDTGELFF. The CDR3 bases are TGTGCCAGCAGACGAACAGGGAACGGAGACACCGGGGAGCTGTTTTTT.